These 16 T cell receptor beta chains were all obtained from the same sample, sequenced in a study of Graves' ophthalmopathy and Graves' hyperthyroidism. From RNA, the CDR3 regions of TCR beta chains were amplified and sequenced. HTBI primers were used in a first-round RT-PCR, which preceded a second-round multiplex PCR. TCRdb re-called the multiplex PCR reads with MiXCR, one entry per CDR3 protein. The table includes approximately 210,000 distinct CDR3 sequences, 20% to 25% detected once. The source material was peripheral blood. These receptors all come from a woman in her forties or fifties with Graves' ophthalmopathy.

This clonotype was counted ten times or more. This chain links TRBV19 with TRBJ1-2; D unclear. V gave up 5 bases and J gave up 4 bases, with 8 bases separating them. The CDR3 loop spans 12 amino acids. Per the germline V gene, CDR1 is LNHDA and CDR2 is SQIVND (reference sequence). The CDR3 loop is CASSSLGYGYTF. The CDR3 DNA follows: TGTGCCAGTAGTTCCTTGGGCTATGGCTACACCTTC.

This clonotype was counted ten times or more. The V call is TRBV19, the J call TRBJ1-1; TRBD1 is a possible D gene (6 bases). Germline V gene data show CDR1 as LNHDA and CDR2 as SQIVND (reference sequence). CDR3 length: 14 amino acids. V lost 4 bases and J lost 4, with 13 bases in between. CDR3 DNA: TGTGCCAGTAGTACAACAGGGCTCGGCACTGAAGCTTTCTTT. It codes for CASSTTGLGTEAFF.

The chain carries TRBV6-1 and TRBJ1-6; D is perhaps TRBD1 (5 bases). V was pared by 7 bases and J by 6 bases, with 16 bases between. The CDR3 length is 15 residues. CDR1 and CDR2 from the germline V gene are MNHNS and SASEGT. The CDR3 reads CASTKRETANSPLHF. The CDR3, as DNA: TGTGCCAGCACAAAAAGAGAGACAGCTAATTCACCCCTCCACTTT.

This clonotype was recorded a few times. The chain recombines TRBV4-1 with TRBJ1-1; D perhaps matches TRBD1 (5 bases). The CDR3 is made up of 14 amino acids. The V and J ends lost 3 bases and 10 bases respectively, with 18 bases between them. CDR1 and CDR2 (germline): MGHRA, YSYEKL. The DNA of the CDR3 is TGCGCCAGCAGCCACTTTGATCAGGTCCAGGGAGCTTTCTTT. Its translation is CASSHFDQVQGAFF.

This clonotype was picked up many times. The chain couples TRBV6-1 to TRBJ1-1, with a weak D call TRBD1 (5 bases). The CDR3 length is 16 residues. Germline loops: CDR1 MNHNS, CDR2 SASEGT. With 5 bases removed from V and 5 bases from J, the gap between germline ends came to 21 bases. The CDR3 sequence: CASSRDLDIPGTEAFF. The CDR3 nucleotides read TGTGCCAGCAGTCGGGACCTGGACATCCCGGGGACTGAAGCTTTCTTT.

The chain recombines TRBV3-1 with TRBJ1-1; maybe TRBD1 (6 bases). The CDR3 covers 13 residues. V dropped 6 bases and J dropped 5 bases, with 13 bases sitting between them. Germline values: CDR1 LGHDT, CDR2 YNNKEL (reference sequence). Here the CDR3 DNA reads TGTGCCAGCAGGTACAGGGTCGGGACTGAAGCTTTCTTT. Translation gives CASRYRVGTEAFF. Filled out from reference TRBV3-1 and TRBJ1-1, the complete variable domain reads DTAVSQTPKYLVTQMGNDKSIKCEQNLGHDTMYWYKQDSKKFLKIMFSYNNKELIINETVPNRFSPKSPDKAHLNLHINSLELGDSAVYFCASRYRVGTEAFFGQGTRLTVV.

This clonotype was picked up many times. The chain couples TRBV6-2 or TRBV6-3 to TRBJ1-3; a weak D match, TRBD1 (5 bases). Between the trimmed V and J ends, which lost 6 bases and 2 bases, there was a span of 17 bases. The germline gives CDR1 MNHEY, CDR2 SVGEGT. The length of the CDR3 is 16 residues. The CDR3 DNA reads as TGTGCCAGCAGCGATAGCGCCGGGGGGACTGGAAACACCATATATTTT. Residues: CASSDSAGGTGNTIYF.

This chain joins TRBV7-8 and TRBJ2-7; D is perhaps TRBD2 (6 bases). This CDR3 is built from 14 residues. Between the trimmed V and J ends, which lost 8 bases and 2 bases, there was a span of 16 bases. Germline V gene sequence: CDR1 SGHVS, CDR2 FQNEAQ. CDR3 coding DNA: TGTGCCAGCGGCGGGGAGCAAATTGCCTACGAGCAGTACTTC. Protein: CASGGEQIAYEQYF.

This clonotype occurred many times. DNA of the CDR3: TGTGCCAGCAGCCGTCGACAAACGAACACTGAAGCTTTCTTT. It is translated as CASSRRQTNTEAFF. The chain has TRBV3-1 and TRBJ1-1; D remains unclear. In germline, CDR1 is LGHDT, CDR2 YNNKEL (reference sequence). This CDR3 is 14 amino acids long. The germline V and J ends were trimmed by 4 bases and 1 base, with 10 bases remaining between them.

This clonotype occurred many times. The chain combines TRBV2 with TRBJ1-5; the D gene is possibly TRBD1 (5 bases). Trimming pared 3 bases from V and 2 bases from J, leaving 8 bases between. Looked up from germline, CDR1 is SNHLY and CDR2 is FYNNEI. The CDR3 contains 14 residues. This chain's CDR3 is CASSDETGNQPQHF. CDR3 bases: TGTGCCAGCAGTGATGAGACAGGCAATCAGCCCCAGCATTTT.

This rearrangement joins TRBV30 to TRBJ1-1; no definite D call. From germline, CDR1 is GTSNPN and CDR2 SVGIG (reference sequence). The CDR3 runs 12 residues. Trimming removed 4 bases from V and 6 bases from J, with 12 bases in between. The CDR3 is CAWKNGRPEAFF. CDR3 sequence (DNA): TGTGCCTGGAAGAATGGGCGGCCTGAAGCTTTCTTT.

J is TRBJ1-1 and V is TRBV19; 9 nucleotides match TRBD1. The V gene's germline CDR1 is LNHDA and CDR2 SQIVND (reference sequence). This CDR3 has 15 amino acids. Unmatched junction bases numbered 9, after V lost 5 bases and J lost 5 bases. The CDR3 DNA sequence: TGTGCCAGTAGTCTAGGACAGGGGATTAGAACTGAAGCTTTCTTT. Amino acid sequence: CASSLGQGIRTEAFF.

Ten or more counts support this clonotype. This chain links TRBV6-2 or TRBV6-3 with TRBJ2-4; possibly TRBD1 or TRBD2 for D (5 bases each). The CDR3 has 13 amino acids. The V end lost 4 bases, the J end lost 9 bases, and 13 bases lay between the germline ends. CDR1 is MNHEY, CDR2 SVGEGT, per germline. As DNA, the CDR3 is TGTGCCAGCAGTTCGGGGCTAAAGACCATTCAGTACTTC. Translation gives CASSSGLKTIQYF.

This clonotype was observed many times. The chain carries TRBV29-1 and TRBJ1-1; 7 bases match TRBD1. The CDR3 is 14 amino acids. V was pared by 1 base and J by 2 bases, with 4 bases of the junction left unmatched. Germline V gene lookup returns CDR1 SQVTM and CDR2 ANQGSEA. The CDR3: CSVEGDSLNTEAFF. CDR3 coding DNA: TGCAGCGTTGAAGGGGACAGCCTTAACACTGAAGCTTTCTTT.

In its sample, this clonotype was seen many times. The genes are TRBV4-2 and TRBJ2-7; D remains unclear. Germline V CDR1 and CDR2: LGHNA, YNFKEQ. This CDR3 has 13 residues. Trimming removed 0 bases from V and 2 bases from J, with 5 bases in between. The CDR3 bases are TGTGCCAGCAGCCAAGATAGGCCCTACGAGCAGTACTTC. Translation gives CASSQDRPYEQYF.

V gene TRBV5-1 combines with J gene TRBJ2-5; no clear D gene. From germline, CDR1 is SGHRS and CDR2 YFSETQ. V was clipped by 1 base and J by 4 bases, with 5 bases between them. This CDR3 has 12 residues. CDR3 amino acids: CASSLNSETQYF. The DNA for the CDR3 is TGCGCCAGCAGCTTGAATTCAGAGACCCAGTACTTC.